This entry lists 28 T cell receptor beta chains sequenced from one sample in a study of CD8+CD57+ T cells in acquired aplastic anemia. CDR3 and TCR beta VDJ profiling relied on a genomic DNA template. TCRdb fed the reads into MiXCR, producing one record per CDR3 protein. The data show about 160,000 distinct CDR3 sequences, roughly 47% seen once. Sequenced input: sorted CD4+, CD8+, or CD8+CD57+ T cells (not recorded which) from PBMCs. Receptors were obtained from a human donor in good health.

At least ten counts were recorded for this clonotype. The V call is TRBV20-1, the J call TRBJ2-7; D tentatively reads TRBD1 or TRBD2 (6 bases each). The CDR3 has 12 amino acids. V dropped 1 base and J dropped 12 bases, with 16 bases sitting between them. CDR1 is DFQATT and CDR2 is SNEGSKA in the germline V gene (reference sequence). The DNA for the CDR3 is TGCAGTGCTAGAGTCATAGGGGGGCCGGGGTACTTC. Its protein is CSARVIGGPGYF.

This clonotype was observed at least ten times. The gene calls are TRBV7-2 and TRBJ1-4; D call uncertain. Germline loops: CDR1 SGHTA, CDR2 FQGNSA. This CDR3 has 14 amino acids. V shed 2 bases and J shed 12 bases, with 16 bases lying between them. This chain's CDR3 is CASSLSVLWSELFF. The DNA for the CDR3 is TGTGCCAGCAGCTTAAGTGTCTTGTGGAGTGAACTGTTTTTT.

Details on this clonotype: A read error may account for a junction end that differs from germline. V gene TRBV18 combines with J gene TRBJ1-6; perhaps TRBD1 as D (5 bases). This CDR3 contains 15 residues. Germline V gives CDR1 KGHSH, CDR2 LQKENI. CDR3 residues: CASSLQQGDNSPLRF. CDR3 bases: TGTGCCAGCTCACTCCAGCAGGGAGATAATTCACCCCTCCGCTTT.

As for this clonotype: A much larger clone lies a single base off, so this may be a read error. The rearrangement uses TRBV7-2 and TRBJ1-3, with unresolved D. The CDR3 extends over 15 amino acids. CDR1 is SGHTA and CDR2 is FQGNSA in the germline V gene. The V gene lost 6 bases and the J gene lost 0 bases, with 12 bases spanning the gap. The chain's CDR3 is CASSPDGTSGNTIYF. The CDR3 nucleotides are TGTGCCAGCAGTCCAGACGGCACCTCTGGAAACACCATATATTTT.

The chain uses TRBV24-1 and TRBJ2-2, with a tentative D call TRBD1 (5 bases). Trimming took 1 base from V and 4 from J, leaving 6 bases between them. This CDR3 is 14 amino acids long. Germline assignment: CDR1 KGHDR and CDR2 SFDVKD. CDR3 sequence (DNA): TGTGCCACCAGTGATTTCCAGGGCACCGGGGAGCTGTTTTTT. Its translation: CATSDFQGTGELFF.

This clonotype came up a few times. The chain joins TRBV6-1 to TRBJ2-1; 9 bases match TRBD1. The CDR3 spans 14 residues. The germline V gene has CDR1 MNHNS and CDR2 SASEGT. V was clipped by 8 bases and J by 8 bases; unmatched bases: 10. CDR3 loop: CASSGTGKFYEQFF. The CDR3 region has the DNA TGTGCCAGCTCCGGGACAGGGAAATTTTATGAGCAGTTCTTC.

The chain is built from TRBV7-9 and TRBJ2-7; D remains ambiguous. Germline V lookup: CDR1 SEHNR, CDR2 FQNEAQ (reference sequence). This CDR3 contains 13 residues. V was pared by 4 bases and J by 4 bases, with 11 bases between. This CDR3 is CASSSPDGYEQYF. The CDR3, as DNA: TGTGCCAGCAGCTCCCCGGACGGGTACGAGCAGTACTTC.

This clonotype was recorded many times. In nucleotides, the CDR3 is TGCAGTGCGGCCGGGGGGGGGCGCAGGCAGCCCCAGCATTTT. It translates to CSAAGGGRRQPQHF. This chain uses TRBV20-1 with TRBJ1-5, with D maybe TRBD1 (6 bases). The CDR3 is 14 amino acids. Germline-derived CDR1 and CDR2 are DFQATT and SNEGSKA (reference sequence). Trimming took off 6 bases at V and 7 bases at J, with 19 bases between the two ends.

The table lists this clonotype with many counts. The chain joins TRBV9 to TRBJ1-2; 8 bases line up with TRBD1. Germline V CDR1 and CDR2: SGDLS, YYNGEE. V gave up 3 bases and J gave up 3 bases; unmatched junction bases: 4. The CDR3 contains 14 residues. The chain's CDR3 is CASSATGGDYGYTF. CDR3 coding DNA: TGTGCCAGCAGCGCTACAGGGGGGGACTATGGCTACACCTTC.

This clonotype was counted ten times or more. The gene calls are TRBV6-5 and TRBJ1-6, with D perhaps matching TRBD1 (5 bases). Trimming stripped 0 bases from V and 10 bases from J, with 10 bases between. The CDR3 spans 14 residues. The germline CDR1 and CDR2 sequences are MNHEY and SVGAGI. CDR3: CASSYSGRGSPLHF. CDR3 in DNA: TGTGCCAGCAGTTACTCAGGGAGGGGATCACCCCTCCACTTT.

V usage is TRBV11-2 and J usage is TRBJ2-1, with a tentative D call TRBD1 (6 bases). V gave up 2 bases and J gave up 1 base, with 12 bases separating them. The CDR3 covers 16 residues. Germline CDR1 reads SGHAT; CDR2 reads FQNNGV. The CDR3 coding sequence is TGTGCCAGCAGCTTAAGAGGCAGGGGTTCCTACAATGAGCAGTTCTTC. It codes for CASSLRGRGSYNEQFF.

Concerning this clonotype: Its ends do not fully match the called genes, so a read error is possible. The genes are TRBV5-5 and TRBJ2-7; TRBD2 is a possible D gene (6 bases). This CDR3 is 13 amino acids long. Germline CDR1 reads SGHKS; CDR2 reads YYEKEE (reference sequence). The CDR3 bases are TGTGCCAGCAGCGACCCCAATCTCCGGGAGCAGTACTTT. Residues: CASSDPNLREQYF.

Concerning this clonotype: This could be a read error, since a much larger clone is one nucleotide away. The V gene is TRBV7-3, the J gene TRBJ1-2; D is unresolved. The CDR3 runs to 14 residues. Germline loops: CDR1 SGHTA, CDR2 FQGTGA. As DNA, the CDR3 is TGCGCCAGCAGCCACCGGATACGGGGATATGGCTACACCTTC. It translates to CASSHRIRGYGYTF.

Points on this clonotype: A much larger clone is a single base away; this may be a read error. The chain combines TRBV9 with TRBJ2-1; perhaps D is TRBD1 or TRBD2 (5 bases each). The CDR3 runs 18 residues. Per germline, CDR1 SGDLS and CDR2 YYNGEE. Trimming pared 1 base from V and 7 bases from J, leaving 24 bases between. The CDR3 is CASSVRGMGLEGENEQFF. In DNA form, the CDR3 reads TGTGCCAGCAGCGTAAGGGGAATGGGGCTAGAGGGAGAAAATGAGCAGTTCTTC.

This sequence joins TRBV20-1 and TRBJ2-7; TRBD2 might be the D (5 bases). The CDR3 spans 11 residues. The ends were cut back, 4 bases at V and 4 bases at J, with 8 bases in the middle. Germline values: CDR1 DFQATT, CDR2 SNEGSKA (reference sequence). CDR3 in amino acids: CSATTTYEQYF. The DNA for the CDR3 is TGCAGTGCTACGACTACATACGAGCAGTACTTC.

The chain has TRBV20-1 and TRBJ2-7; D assignment may be TRBD1 or TRBD2 (5 bases each). Per germline, CDR1 DFQATT and CDR2 SNEGSKA (reference sequence). CDR3 size: 14 residues. Trimming removed 3 bases from V and 1 base from J, with 13 bases in between. The CDR3 region is CSARDLGDSYEQYF. CDR3 sequence (DNA): TGCAGTGCTAGGGACTTGGGGGATTCCTACGAGCAGTACTTC.

V is TRBV9 and J is TRBJ2-1; either TRBD1 or TRBD2 may supply D (10 bases each). This CDR3 is built from 16 residues. Deletions cut 7 bases from V and 9 bases from J, with 26 bases between. CDR1 and CDR2 (germline): SGDLS, YYNGEE. The CDR3 DNA follows: TGTGCCAGCGGCGACAGGGGGCTAGCGGGAGTGGGTGAGCAGTTCTTC. Its protein is CASGDRGLAGVGEQFF. The full variable domain, in which reference TRBV9 and TRBJ2-1 provide the parts outside the CDR3, is DSGVTQTPKHLITATGQRVTLRCSPRSGDLSVYWYQQSLDQGLQFLIQYYNGEERAKGNILERFSAQQFPDLHSELNLSSLELGDSALYFCASGDRGLAGVGEQFFGPGTRLTVL.

This clonotype was observed a handful of times. The V and J genes are TRBV18 and TRBJ2-7; the match to TRBD2 covers 11 bases. The V segment lost 4 bases and the J segment 2 bases; nucleotides outside the gene matches: 7. This CDR3 region has 16 residues. CDR1 is KGHSH and CDR2 is LQKENI in the germline V gene. CDR3 residues: CASSRPQLAGAYEQYF. In DNA, the CDR3 is TGTGCCAGCTCACGCCCTCAACTAGCGGGGGCCTACGAGCAGTACTTC.

As concerns this clonotype: The junction shows a germline mismatch at one end, possibly a read error. J is TRBJ1-1 and V is TRBV7-6; no definite D call. The length of the CDR3 is 12 residues. Per germline, CDR1 SGHVS and CDR2 FNYEAQ. CDR3 DNA: TGTGCCGGCAGCTTAGGCCGGGCTGAAGCTTTCTTT. Amino acid sequence: CAGSLGRAEAFF.

This clonotype came up many times. The rearrangement uses TRBV9 and TRBJ2-2; the D gene is possibly TRBD2 (5 bases). Trimming took 0 bases from V and 8 from J, leaving 17 bases between them. The length of the CDR3 is 16 residues. Germline CDR1 and CDR2: SGDLS and YYNGEE. As DNA, the CDR3 is TGTGCCAGCAGCGTAGCCCCGGGATCCGGAGTGGGGGAGCTGTTTTTT. Translated, it gives CASSVAPGSGVGELFF.

The chain links TRBV19 to TRBJ2-7, with TRBD1 as a possible D gene (6 bases). Trimming shortened V by 8 bases and J by 2 bases, and 13 bases separated the two germline ends. The CDR3 contains 13 residues. Per the germline V gene, CDR1 is LNHDA and CDR2 is SQIVND (reference sequence). The DNA of the CDR3 is TGTGCCAGTGGACCGGGACACCCCTACGAGCAGTACTTC. This codes for CASGPGHPYEQYF.

This clonotype was found many times. The J gene is TRBJ1-1, the V gene TRBV9; D perhaps matches TRBD1 (5 bases). This CDR3 contains 13 residues. The ends were cut back, 0 bases at V and 8 bases at J, with 11 bases in the middle. The germline CDR1 and CDR2 sequences are SGDLS and YYNGEE. The CDR3 DNA sequence: TGTGCCAGCAGCGTAGAAATTTGGGGGGAAGCTTTCTTT. Protein product: CASSVEIWGEAFF.

The rearrangement links TRBV2 to TRBJ2-5, with a possible D match to TRBD2 (5 bases). V was shortened by 8 bases and J by 4 bases, with 11 bases between the two germline ends. CDR3 length: 12 residues. Germline V CDR1 and CDR2: SNHLY, FYNNEI. DNA for the CDR3: TGTGCCAGCGGCGGGTCCGGAGAGACCCAGTACTTC. Its protein is CASGGSGETQYF.

This sequence joins TRBV7-3 and TRBJ2-3; D may be TRBD2 (6 bases). This CDR3 contains 16 residues. CDR1 and CDR2 (germline): SGHTA, FQGTGA. V lost 5 bases and J lost 1, with 16 bases in between. The CDR3 coding sequence is TGTGCCAGCAGCCCGAGCGGGTGGGGGGGCACAGATACGCAGTATTTT. Its translation is CASSPSGWGGTDTQYF.

In regard to this clonotype: The conserved final phenylalanine or tryptophan is absent from the CDR3, which likely points to a read error. The CDR3 reads CASSRTGQGFSGNTIYL. The DNA for the CDR3 is TGCGCCAGCAGCCGAACTGGACAGGGATTCTCTGGAAACACCATATATCTT. This sequence joins TRBV4-3 and TRBJ1-3; 8 bases map to TRBD1. V gave up 4 bases and J gave up 0 bases; unmatched junction bases: 8. The length of the CDR3 is 17 residues. Germline values: CDR1 LGHNA, CDR2 YSLEER.

A single count supports this clonotype. The junction departs from germline at one end; a sequencing error may be responsible. The CDR3 DNA sequence: TGTGCCAGCAGCTACGGGACTAGCTCCTCCGAGCAGTACTTC. It codes for CASSYGTSSSEQYF. This chain connects TRBV11-2 to TRBJ2-7; 9 bases line up with TRBD2. CDR3 length equals 14 residues. Per the germline V gene, CDR1 is SGHAT and CDR2 is FQNNGV.

This clonotype showed up many times. The V and J genes are TRBV7-2 and TRBJ2-7; 8 positions agree with TRBD1. V lost 5 bases and J lost 2; bases outside the gene matches: 5. The CDR3 extends over 14 amino acids. Germline lookup yields CDR1 SGHTA and CDR2 FQGNSA. The DNA for the CDR3 is TGTGCCAGCAGCACCGACAGGGGTCCCTACGAGCAGTACTTC. Its protein product is CASSTDRGPYEQYF.

This clonotype was detected many times. The chain employs TRBV3-1 and TRBJ2-7, with 8 bases matching TRBD1. The V segment lost 3 bases and the J segment 3 bases; nucleotides outside the gene matches: 10. This CDR3 contains 16 residues. Per the germline V gene, CDR1 is LGHDT and CDR2 is YNNKEL (reference sequence). CDR3 protein: CASSQDQDRVYYEQYF. In nucleotides, the CDR3 is TGTGCCAGCAGCCAGGATCAGGACAGGGTCTACTACGAGCAGTACTTC.